The 12 T cell receptor gamma chains below were found in one sample sequenced in a study of γδ T cells in repeated Plasmodium falciparum infection. TCRdb re-analyzed the multiplex PCR reads via CATT. The sample comprises some 32,000 gamma-chain clones, 1.4% to 1.5% of which are singletons, and roughly 21% rests with the top ten. Bulk repertoires came from Vgamma9/Vdelta2+ or Vdelta2-negative gammadelta T cells flow-sorted from PBMC. Sample: gamma-delta T cells from blood. These receptors originate from a pool of human donors (malaria-infected and uninfected, not separated).

This clone was observed a few times. The TCRdb protein, from a much larger clone, departs from this DNA's translation at residue 13, likely by read error; the protein shown derives from the DNA. V gene TRGV9 combines with J gene TRGJ1 or TRGJ2. Since TCRdb gives no J gene, matching the DNA to germline was used here to assign it. Germline V gene data show CDR1 as GITISATS and CDR2 as ISYDGTV (reference sequence). The CDR3 sequence is 17 residues long. CDR3 nucleotide sequence: TGTGCCTTGTGTCTCCACAACCGACAACCGAATTATCATAAGAAACTCTTT. This encodes CALCLHNRQPNYHKKLF.

This clone was recorded many times. A read error is the likely source, as a far larger clone sits one nucleotide away. The V gene is TRGV8, the J gene TRGJ1 or TRGJ2. Here the J gene came from matching the DNA to germline, since TCRdb omits it. The CDR3 has 10 amino acids. Germline CDR1 and CDR2: VENAVY and YDSYNSRV. The CDR3 DNA reads TGTGCCACCTGGGATTACAAGAAACTCTTT. This sequence encodes CATWDYKKLF.

This clone was observed many times. TCRdb's listed protein matches a much larger clone and diverges from this DNA's translation at residue 10, likely through a read error; the protein shown comes from the DNA. CDR3: CALWEDNYYRKLF. The CDR3 DNA reads TGTGCCTTGTGGGAGGATAATTATTATAGGAAACTCTTT. The chain employs TRGV9 and TRGJ1 or TRGJ2. The J gene, not given by TCRdb, was assigned here from a germline match of the nucleotide sequence. The CDR3 totals 13 residues. The germline V gene encodes CDR1 GITISATS and CDR2 ISYDGTV (reference sequence).

At least ten counts were recorded for this clone. V gene TRGV2 combines with J gene TRGJP2. The J gene, not given by TCRdb, was assigned here from a germline match of the nucleotide sequence. Germline CDR1 reads EGSNGY; CDR2 reads YDSYNSKV. The V gene end was trimmed by 0 bases and the J gene end by 8 bases; junction bases not matched to a gene: 6. This CDR3 spans 14 amino acids. CDR3 DNA sequence: TGTGCCACCTGGGACGGGCGAGGAGATTGGATCAAGACGTTT. Encoded protein: CATWDGRGDWIKTF.

At least ten counts were recorded for this clone. TCRdb attributes to this sequence the protein of a much larger clone, which differs from the DNA translation at residue 15; a read error is likely, and the protein displayed is translated from the DNA. V gene TRGV9 was called; the J gene was not. The CDR3 length is 17 residues. Germline CDR1 and CDR2: GITISATS and ISYDGTV (reference sequence). The CDR3: CALWEVLTELGKKIEVF. The CDR3 bases are TGTGCCTTGTGGGAGGTGCTCACAGAGTTGGGCAAAAAAATCGAGGTATTT.

A word on this clone: The TCRdb protein comes from a much larger clone and disagrees with this DNA's translation at residue 3, likely due to a read error; the protein given here is derived from the DNA. Here the CDR3 DNA reads TGTGCCGCCTGGGGGCCCCGGGTCTTT. It encodes CAAWGPRVF. No J gene was assigned, while the V gene was called as TRGV3. The germline V gene has CDR1 VTNTFY and CDR2 YDVSTARD (reference sequence). The CDR3 is 9 amino acids.

In this sample, this clone turned up many times. The translation of this DNA and the TCRdb protein of a much larger clone differ at residue 7, probably owing to a read error; the protein shown here is translated from the DNA. The chain has TRGV9 and TRGJ1 or TRGJ2. The J gene was not available in TCRdb and was assigned here by matching the DNA to germline segments. The CDR3 is 16 residues long. V gave up 0 bases and J gave up 5 bases; unmatched junction bases: 13. Per the germline V gene, CDR1 is GITISATS and CDR2 is ISYDGTV (reference sequence). The CDR3: CALWEVRNGENYKKLF. In nucleotides, the CDR3 is TGTGCCTTGTGGGAGGTGCGCAATGGCGAAAATTATAAGAAACTCTTT.

This clone was counted a few times. A far larger clone is one base from this, pointing to a likely read error. In the same sample, other DNA sequences code for this CDR3. The chain has TRGV9 and TRGJ1 or TRGJ2. Here the J gene came from matching the DNA to germline, since TCRdb omits it. This CDR3 has 13 amino acids. Germline V lookup: CDR1 GITISATS, CDR2 ISYDGTV (reference sequence). After removal of 4 bases from V and 8 bases from J, the junction contained 11 bases not matched to a gene. The CDR3 here is CALWEDYWDKKLF. The CDR3, as DNA: TGTGCCTTGTGGGAAGACTACTGGGATAAGAAACTCTTT.

This clone was observed a few times. A read error likely explains why the TCRdb protein, taken from a much larger clone, differs from this DNA's translation at residue 8; the protein shown is translated from the DNA. V and J are TRGV9 and TRGJ1 or TRGJ2. No J segment appears in TCRdb, so it was assigned here by matching the sequence to germline. Trimming at V came to 3 bases and at J to 0 bases, leaving 14 bases not matched to a gene. The CDR3 has 17 amino acids. Germline CDR1 is GITISATS and CDR2 is ISYDGTV (reference sequence). CDR3 amino acids: CALWEPTIPWNYYKKLF. The CDR3 coding sequence is TGTGCCTTGTGGGAGCCAACAATCCCCTGGAATTATTATAAGAAACTCTTT.

By sample fraction, this clone is medium-sized. The chain links TRGV9 to TRGJ1 or TRGJ2. The ends lost 1 base at V and 7 bases at J; junction bases unmatched: 13. CDR1 and CDR2 (germline): GITISATS, ISYDGTV (reference sequence). This CDR3 region has 15 residues. In DNA, the CDR3 is TGTGCCTTGTGGGAGGTCCAGGAATCGCGCTATAAGAAACTCTTT. Translated, it gives CALWEVQESRYKKLF.

Turning to this clone: Possible read error: a much larger clone is one base away. J is TRGJ1 or TRGJ2 and V is TRGV3. TCRdb is silent on the J gene; assignment here came from matching the DNA to germline. Germline CDR1 and CDR2: VTNTFY and YDVSTARD (reference sequence). CDR3 length: 12 residues. Trimming cost V 3 bases and J 9 bases; bases outside gene matches: 8. The CDR3 DNA reads TGTGCCACCTGGGACGGAATGGGTAAGAAACTCTTT. Encoded protein: CATWDGMGKKLF.

This clone was detected ten times or more. Here the CDR3 reads CATWDRRRGGYYKKLF. The CDR3 nucleotides read TGTGCCACCTGGGACAGGCGAAGGGGAGGCTATTATAAGAAACTCTTT. The chain combines TRGV3 with TRGJ1 or TRGJ2. Matching the DNA to germline supplied the J gene, which TCRdb does not give. The CDR3 spans 16 residues. V shed 0 bases and J 4 bases; nucleotides not matched to a gene: 12. Germline V CDR1 and CDR2: VTNTFY, YDVSTARD (reference sequence).